The present entry profiles one T cell receptor (beta chain) with its context. Its antigen is not known. The sample comes from a study of T cell responses to AZD1222 COVID-19 vaccine. General study points: Donors, mostly white British, included more females; clonal diversity was possibly underestimated. Spike-specific TCR breadth and depth grew following two AZD1222 doses.

Sequencing used immunoSEQ multiplex PCR; TCRdb keeps in-frame clones, though not all of them. The data show approximately 150,000 clones, with around nine tenths seen just once and roughly 4.3% held by the top ten. This TCR came from an adult who received the AZD1222 COVID-19 vaccine. The specimen comprised peripheral blood, sampled 28 days after the second AZD1222 dose.

As DNA, the CDR3 is TGTGCCACCACCGGCGGGGTTAGCTCCTACGAGCAGTACTTC. This sequence encodes CATTGGVSSYEQYF. The chain combines TRBV6-5 with TRBJ2-7; a weak D match, TRBD2 (6 bases). This CDR3 contains 14 residues. Trimming pared 10 bases from V and 0 bases from J, leaving 16 bases between. From germline, CDR1 is MNHEY and CDR2 SVGAGI.